This passage covers 25 T cell receptor beta chains from one sample sequenced in a study of identical twins. TCRdb reprocessed the 5' RACE reads with MiXCR, giving one entry per CDR3 protein. This sample has about 790,000 distinct CDR3 sequences; about 18% occur once, and the top ten carry around 13%. This same sample was also taken into another study, of T cells expressing NK-cell markers.

Source material: PBMCs. All receptors come from a young woman in good health.

The chain is built from TRBV6-6 and TRBJ2-7, with D unresolved. CDR1 and CDR2 from the germline V gene are MNHNY and SVGAGI (reference sequence). V was cut by 2 bases and J by 7 bases, with 12 bases left in between. This CDR3 region has 13 residues. This CDR3 reads CASSYGFPGEQYF. The CDR3 DNA reads as TGTGCCAGCAGTTACGGCTTCCCTGGGGAGCAGTACTTC.

This chain connects TRBV29-1 to TRBJ2-1; a weak D match, TRBD2 (5 bases). The CDR3 is 14 residues long. V shed 0 bases and J shed 4 bases, with 10 bases lying between them. CDR1 is SQVTM and CDR2 is ANQGSEA in the germline V gene. CDR3: CSVEDQAAYNEQFF. CDR3 in DNA: TGCAGCGTTGAAGATCAAGCGGCTTACAATGAGCAGTTCTTC.

This clonotype showed up just a few times. V is TRBV6-1 and J is TRBJ2-3, with D tentatively TRBD1 (6 bases). CDR1 and CDR2 (germline): MNHNS, SASEGT. Trimming shortened V by 8 bases and J by 4 bases, and 22 bases separated the two germline ends. This CDR3 has 16 amino acids. The CDR3 region is CASGPLRGQGPDTQYF. CDR3 nucleotide sequence: TGTGCCAGCGGCCCGCTTCGGGGACAAGGACCAGATACGCAGTATTTT.

The rearrangement joins TRBV29-1 to TRBJ2-2; D remains ambiguous. The CDR3 has 12 residues. The V gene's germline CDR1 is SQVTM and CDR2 ANQGSEA. Deletions cut 5 bases from V and 7 bases from J, with 11 bases between. The CDR3 nucleotides are TGCAGCGTTTCGGGTATCGTCGGGGAGCTGTTTTTT. This gives the protein CSVSGIVGELFF.

This clonotype occurred a few times. The genes are TRBV7-2 and TRBJ1-2; 10 bases match TRBD1. V shed 3 bases, J shed 0 bases, and the junction held 1 base outside the gene matches. The germline V gene has CDR1 SGHTA and CDR2 FQGNSA. The CDR3 has 15 residues. DNA of the CDR3: TGTGCCAGCAGCTTGGACAGGGGGACTAACTATGGCTACACCTTC. This codes for CASSLDRGTNYGYTF. Drawing the rest from reference TRBV7-2 and TRBJ1-2, the complete variable domain is GAGVSQSPSNKVTEKGKDVELRCDPISGHTALYWYRQSLGQGLEFLIYFQGNSAPDKSGLPSDRFSAERTGGSVSTLTIQRTQQEDSAVYLCASSLDRGTNYGYTFGSGTRLTVV.

This clonotype was counted only a few times. This chain joins TRBV20-1 and TRBJ1-5; D is possibly TRBD1 (5 bases). The CDR3 has 13 amino acids. Germline CDR1 and CDR2: DFQATT and SNEGSKA (reference sequence). V dropped 6 bases and J dropped 3 bases, with 12 bases sitting between them. CDR3 nucleotide sequence: TGCAGTGCCGGGGGAACAGTCAATCAGCCCCAGCATTTT. Its protein product is CSAGGTVNQPQHF.

This chain links TRBV20-1 with TRBJ2-5; 8 bases map to TRBD2. V shed 0 bases, J shed 5 bases, and the junction held 8 bases outside the gene matches. CDR1 is DFQATT, CDR2 SNEGSKA, per germline (reference sequence). The CDR3 is 15 amino acids. The DNA for the CDR3 is TGCAGTGCTAGAGATCGTCAGCGGGGGCGGGAGACCCAGTACTTC. Translating gives CSARDRQRGRETQYF.

In its sample, this clonotype was seen a few times. The chain has TRBV5-1 and TRBJ2-7, with 7 positions matching TRBD1. The CDR3 is 14 amino acids. Trimming removed 6 bases from V and 6 bases from J; junction bases left unmatched: 12. Germline V gene lookup returns CDR1 SGHRS and CDR2 YFSETQ. Written as DNA, the CDR3 is TGCGCCAGCAACCCCGACAGGGCCTCGGGCGAGCAGTACTTC. Residues: CASNPDRASGEQYF.

The count of this clonotype is one. This chain uses TRBV9 with TRBJ2-1, with D possibly being TRBD2 (6 bases). The ends were cut back, 0 bases at V and 4 bases at J, with 11 bases in the middle. The CDR3 extends over 15 amino acids. The germline V gene encodes CDR1 SGDLS and CDR2 YYNGEE. For the CDR3, the DNA is TGTGCCAGCAGCGTAGGCAAGCGGGCGTACAATGAGCAGTTCTTC. Its protein is CASSVGKRAYNEQFF.

V and J are TRBV20-1 and TRBJ2-3; TRBD2 agrees at 12 bases. CDR1 and CDR2 (germline): DFQATT, SNEGSKA (reference sequence). There are 17 residues in the CDR3. V dropped 2 bases and J dropped 2; count of bases not matched to a gene: 8. This CDR3 reads CSARSLLAGGITDTQYF. CDR3 bases: TGCAGTGCTAGATCCCTACTAGCGGGAGGTATCACAGATACGCAGTATTTT.

There are a few counts of this clonotype. V gene TRBV9 combines with J gene TRBJ2-3; D is uncertain. The CDR3 loop spans 15 amino acids. Trimming shortened V by 4 bases and J by 0 bases, and 12 bases separated the two germline ends. In germline, CDR1 is SGDLS, CDR2 YYNGEE. The CDR3 sequence: CASSYGPGSTDTQYF. The CDR3, as DNA: TGTGCCAGCAGCTACGGCCCCGGGAGCACAGATACGCAGTATTTT. The full variable domain, completed using reference TRBV9 and TRBJ2-3, is DSGVTQTPKHLITATGQRVTLRCSPRSGDLSVYWYQQSLDQGLQFLIQYYNGEERAKGNILERFSAQQFPDLHSELNLSSLELGDSALYFCASSYGPGSTDTQYFGPGTRLTVL.

The chain employs TRBV5-5 and TRBJ2-4, with D possibly matching TRBD2 (5 bases). This CDR3 is built from 15 residues. Trimming left V 4 bases short and J 8 bases short, with 19 bases between. Germline V gene data show CDR1 as SGHKS and CDR2 as YYEKEE (reference sequence). The CDR3 DNA reads as TGTGCCAGCAGCGGCTATCGTACAACCGGGGACATTCAGTACTTC. It codes for CASSGYRTTGDIQYF.

The chain uses TRBV30 and TRBJ2-7; 11 positions match TRBD2. The CDR3 runs 15 residues. The J segment lost 1 base and the V segment lost 1 base, leaving 3 bases of the junction unmatched. Germline CDR1 and CDR2: GTSNPN and SVGIG (reference sequence). CDR3 in amino acids: CAWSAGLAGSYEQYF. As DNA, the CDR3 is TGTGCCTGGAGTGCCGGACTAGCGGGTTCCTACGAGCAGTACTTC.

This clonotype was observed at least ten times. The V gene is TRBV6-1, the J gene TRBJ1-1, with D tentatively TRBD1 (6 bases). With 5 bases removed from V and 0 bases from J, the gap between germline ends came to 19 bases. This CDR3 has 17 amino acids. From germline, CDR1 is MNHNS and CDR2 SASEGT. The chain's CDR3 is CASSQRWTDYMNTEAFF. CDR3 sequence (DNA): TGTGCCAGCAGTCAGCGTTGGACAGACTATATGAACACTGAAGCTTTCTTT.

This clonotype turned up a few times. The V call is TRBV20-1, the J call TRBJ1-1, with a possible D match to TRBD1 (5 bases). Trimming took off 0 bases at V and 11 bases at J, with 7 bases between the two ends. Per the germline V gene, CDR1 is DFQATT and CDR2 is SNEGSKA (reference sequence). The CDR3 runs to 10 residues. CDR3 nucleotides: TGCAGTGCTAGAGATCGGGGGGCTTTCTTT. It yields the protein CSARDRGAFF.

V gene TRBV12-3 or TRBV12-4 combines with J gene TRBJ2-5, with 7 bases lining up with TRBD1. V lost 6 bases, J lost 2 bases, and 6 bases stayed unmatched. This CDR3 spans 14 amino acids. For the CDR3, the DNA is TGTGCCAGCAGCCGTTGGGACAGTCAAGAGACCCAGTACTTC. Its protein product is CASSRWDSQETQYF.

This sequence joins TRBV20-1 and TRBJ2-7; possibly TRBD1 for D (5 bases). Germline V gene lookup returns CDR1 DFQATT and CDR2 SNEGSKA (reference sequence). V shed 6 bases and J shed 2 bases, with 20 bases lying between them. The CDR3 contains 15 residues. CDR3 protein: CSAVKRSGNPYEQYF. The DNA for the CDR3 is TGCAGTGCCGTCAAGAGGTCAGGGAATCCCTACGAGCAGTACTTC.

The V and J genes are TRBV12-5 and TRBJ2-2; TRBD2 matches at 9 bases. CDR3 length: 14 amino acids. The germline V gene has CDR1 LGHNT and CDR2 FRNRAP. J lost 5 bases, V lost 6 bases, and 4 bases had no gene match. The CDR3 here is CASGQAGGTGELFF. DNA for the CDR3: TGTGCTAGTGGGCAAGCGGGAGGAACCGGGGAGCTGTTTTTT.

This clonotype has just a few counts. The V gene is TRBV6-5, the J gene TRBJ2-7, with 11 bases matching TRBD2. The CDR3 runs 15 residues. Germline CDR1 reads MNHEY; CDR2 reads SVGAGI. Losses at the gene ends were 0 bases for V and 2 bases for J; bases not matched to a gene: 0. CDR3 coding DNA: TGTGCCAGCAGTTACTCTAGCGGGGGGGCCTACGAGCAGTACTTC. Translated: CASSYSSGGAYEQYF.

This clonotype was observed a handful of times. The CDR3 DNA is TGTGCCAGCAGCGAAGTACCTTCAGGAGGCCAGCCCCAGCATTTT. Amino acid sequence: CASSEVPSGGQPQHF. The chain recombines TRBV7-6 with TRBJ1-5; D gene unclear. V lost 5 bases to trimming and J lost 7 bases, with 18 bases between them. This CDR3 has 15 amino acids. CDR1 is SGHVS and CDR2 is FNYEAQ in the germline V gene.

The chain uses TRBV27 and TRBJ2-1; 10 bases fit TRBD2. CDR1 is MNHEY, CDR2 SMNVEV, per germline (reference sequence). There are 15 residues in the CDR3. Germline trimming cut 5 bases from V and 8 bases from J; bases unmatched to any gene: 9. The CDR3 nucleotides are TGTGCCAGCAGTCATCTAGCGGGAGTCGAGGATGAGCAGTTCTTC. Translating it yields CASSHLAGVEDEQFF.

This clonotype was seen a few times. The chain is built from TRBV15 and TRBJ2-3, with TRBD1 matching 8 bases. Germline CDR1 LNHNV, CDR2 YYDKDF (reference sequence). The CDR3 is 14 residues long. After removal of 0 bases from V and 4 bases from J, the junction contained 0 bases not matched to a gene. DNA of the CDR3: TGTGCCACCAGCAGAGAACAGGGGGCAGATACGCAGTATTTT. Its protein product is CATSREQGADTQYF.

Here the CDR3 reads CASSPHAVSAGELFF. CDR3 coding DNA: TGTGCCAGCAGCCCACACGCAGTATCGGCCGGGGAGCTGTTTTTT. The chain is built from TRBV11-2 and TRBJ2-2; D remains ambiguous. The CDR3 runs 15 residues. The V end lost 5 bases, the J end lost 6 bases, and 16 bases lay between the germline ends. The germline V gene has CDR1 SGHAT and CDR2 FQNNGV.

This clonotype came up a few times. V gene TRBV7-8 combines with J gene TRBJ1-5; D uncertain. From germline, CDR1 is SGHVS and CDR2 FQNEAQ. The CDR3 covers 15 residues. Trimming left V 1 base short and J 1 base short, with 8 bases between. The CDR3 here is CASSLVGQSNQPQHF. CDR3 in DNA: TGTGCCAGCAGCTTAGTAGGTCAAAGCAATCAGCCCCAGCATTTT.

The V call is TRBV11-1, the J call TRBJ2-1; weak D call: TRBD2 (5 bases). Germline lookup yields CDR1 SGHAT and CDR2 FQDESV (reference sequence). The CDR3 spans 19 residues. V gave up 2 bases and J gave up 0 bases, with 20 bases separating them. The CDR3 loop reads CASSLIPGRSESSYNEQFF. DNA of the CDR3: TGTGCCAGCAGCTTAATCCCTGGGAGAAGCGAGAGCTCCTACAATGAGCAGTTCTTC.